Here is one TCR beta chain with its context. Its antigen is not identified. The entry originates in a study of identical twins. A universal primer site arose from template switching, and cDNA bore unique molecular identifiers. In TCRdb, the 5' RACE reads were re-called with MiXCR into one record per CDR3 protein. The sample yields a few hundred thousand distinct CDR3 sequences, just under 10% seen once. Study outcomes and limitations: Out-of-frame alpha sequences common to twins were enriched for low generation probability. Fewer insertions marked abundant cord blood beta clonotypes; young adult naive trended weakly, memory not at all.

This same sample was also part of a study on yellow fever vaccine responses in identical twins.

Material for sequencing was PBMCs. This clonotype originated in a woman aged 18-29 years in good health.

In DNA, the CDR3 is TGCAGTGCTAGAGATTTCGGGACAACGAATTCACCCCTCCACTTT. It specifies CSARDFGTTNSPLHF. The chain has TRBV20-1 and TRBJ1-6; D perhaps matches TRBD1 (6 bases). V lost 0 bases, J lost 7 bases, and 13 bases lay in between. CDR1 is DFQATT, CDR2 SNEGSKA, per germline (reference sequence). The CDR3 sequence is 15 residues long.